Presented here are 16 T cell receptor beta chains from one specimen sequenced in a study of PD-1 blockade in classical Hodgkin lymphoma (dated by TCRdb to the early 2020s). The library was built by means of the immunoSEQ multiplex PCR assay. The clones in this table, taken by TCRdb from immuneACCESS, are in-frame only. Not every clone is retained; where verified, under half of the shortfall comes from an unresolved V gene, and the cause of the rest is unknown. Within this sample are nearly 60,000 clones, with roughly 90% of them counted one time only. 8.5% to 12% of the sample belongs to the ten largest clones. Interpreted using the paper, the time point label stands for: cycle 2 day 1 (C2D1) of nivolumab. All trial patients had relapsed after autologous stem cell transplantation, with cohorts A, B and C differing in prior brentuximab vedotin exposure. The sample was peripheral blood mononuclear cells (PBMCs), taken before the second cycle of nivolumab. These receptors originate from a human donor with classical Hodgkin lymphoma.

This clone occurred once. The chain carries TRBV28 and TRBJ1-4; possible D gene TRBD1, 5 bases. CDR3 length: 19 residues. The germline gives CDR1 MDHEN, CDR2 SYDVKM. V lost 6 bases to trimming and J lost 0 bases, with 23 bases between them. The CDR3 loop is CASSTPEAWGVSTNEKLFF. In DNA, the CDR3 is TGTGCCAGCAGCACCCCCGAGGCATGGGGCGTTTCAACTAATGAAAAACTGTTTTTT.

The chain employs TRBV7-3 and TRBJ2-5; D call uncertain. This CDR3 comprises 15 residues. Trimming left V 5 bases short and J 1 base short, with 14 bases between. Germline CDR1 reads SGHTA; CDR2 reads FQGTGA. In DNA, the CDR3 is TGTGCCAGCAGCCCTAGTAGGGCGCCCCAAGAGACCCAGTACTTC. Residues: CASSPSRAPQETQYF.

The genes are TRBV4-1 and TRBJ2-5, with D perhaps matching TRBD2 (5 bases). V gave up 1 base and J gave up 4 bases, with 13 bases separating them. Germline assignment: CDR1 MGHRA and CDR2 YSYEKL. The CDR3 contains 15 residues. The CDR3 spells CASSQGAGLGETQYF. The CDR3 DNA reads as TGCGCCAGCAGCCAAGGGGCCGGACTCGGAGAGACCCAGTACTTC.

This rearrangement joins TRBV7-9 to TRBJ1-1, with D unresolved. Trimming took 4 bases from V and 8 from J, leaving 11 bases between them. Germline assignment: CDR1 SEHNR and CDR2 FQNEAQ (reference sequence). This CDR3 contains 12 residues. DNA for the CDR3: TGTGCCAGCAGCTCAGTGAGCAGAGAAGCTTTCTTT. The encoded protein is CASSSVSREAFF.

This rearrangement joins TRBV5-1 to TRBJ1-1, with 10 bases that match TRBD1. Germline-derived CDR1 and CDR2 are SGHRS and YFSETQ. The CDR3 is 16 amino acids. J gave up 4 bases and V 4 bases, and 10 bases lay outside the gene matches. CDR3 DNA: TGCGCCAGCAGCCAAAACGGACAGGGGGATAGCACTGAAGCTTTCTTT. Translating gives CASSQNGQGDSTEAFF.

The chain employs TRBV30 and TRBJ1-2; D gene unclear. The germline V and J ends were trimmed by 0 bases and 0 bases, with 11 bases remaining between them. CDR3 length equals 15 residues. Germline V lookup: CDR1 GTSNPN, CDR2 SVGIG (reference sequence). For the CDR3, the DNA is TGTGCCTGGAGTGTGCTCGCAGTACCTAACTATGGCTACACCTTC. Translation: CAWSVLAVPNYGYTF.

The rearrangement links TRBV28 to TRBJ1-1; weak D call: TRBD1 (6 bases). This CDR3 spans 13 amino acids. Germline CDR1 MDHEN, CDR2 SYDVKM. V was shortened by 4 bases and J by 0 bases, with 6 bases between the two germline ends. The chain's CDR3 is CASSSGVNTEAFF. CDR3 bases: TGTGCCAGCAGTTCAGGGGTGAACACTGAAGCTTTCTTT. Based on the CDR3 plus reference TRBV28 and TRBJ1-1, the full variable domain is DVKVTQSSRYLVKRTGEKVFLECVQDMDHENMFWYRQDPGLGLRLIYFSYDVKMKEKGDIPEGYSVSREKKERFSLILESASTNQTSMYLCASSSGVNTEAFFGQGTRLTVV.

This clone was observed once. The V call is TRBV9, the J call TRBJ2-3; D remains unclear. Trimming shortened V by 0 bases and J by 6 bases, and 11 bases separated the two germline ends. CDR3 length: 14 amino acids. The germline V gene has CDR1 SGDLS and CDR2 YYNGEE. The CDR3 bases are TGTGCCAGCAGCGTAGGGCAGGCCCCTGATACGCAGTATTTT. It is translated as CASSVGQAPDTQYF. The full variable domain, its missing parts supplied by reference TRBV9 and TRBJ2-3, is DSGVTQTPKHLITATGQRVTLRCSPRSGDLSVYWYQQSLDQGLQFLIQYYNGEERAKGNILERFSAQQFPDLHSELNLSSLELGDSALYFCASSVGQAPDTQYFGPGTRLTVL.

The gene calls are TRBV7-9 and TRBJ2-7, with D possibly matching TRBD2 (5 bases). The V gene's germline CDR1 is SEHNR and CDR2 FQNEAQ (reference sequence). Trimming took off 4 bases at V and 2 bases at J, with 15 bases between the two ends. The CDR3 sequence is 15 residues long. CDR3 coding DNA: TGTGCCAGCAGCTCCTCGGGTGGGGAGACCTACGAGCAGTACTTC. It encodes CASSSSGGETYEQYF.

The J gene is TRBJ2-7, the V gene TRBV4-2; D unresolved. Germline CDR1 reads LGHNA; CDR2 reads YNFKEQ. The CDR3 spans 14 residues. The ends were cut back, 0 bases at V and 4 bases at J, with 10 bases in the middle. The CDR3 protein is CASSQEGLGYEQYF. DNA of the CDR3: TGTGCCAGCAGCCAAGAAGGATTGGGGTACGAGCAGTACTTC.

The chain links TRBV5-1 to TRBJ2-1; D may be TRBD2 (7 bases). The CDR3 has 17 residues. V was shortened by 5 bases and J by 4 bases, with 22 bases between the two germline ends. Germline CDR1 reads SGHRS; CDR2 reads YFSETQ. As DNA, the CDR3 is TGCGCCAGCAGTCCCCTCAGACAGGACGGGGGGTACAATGAGCAGTTCTTC. This codes for CASSPLRQDGGYNEQFF.

V usage is TRBV4-3 and J usage is TRBJ2-7; no clear D gene. Germline assignment: CDR1 LGHNA and CDR2 YSLEER. Trimming took off 2 bases at V and 0 bases at J, with 11 bases between the two ends. The CDR3 is made up of 15 amino acids. CDR3 coding DNA: TGCGCCAGCAGCCAATGGGCGGCCATCTCCTACGAGCAGTACTTC. The encoded protein is CASSQWAAISYEQYF.

The V and J genes are TRBV7-9 and TRBJ2-7; D may be TRBD2 (5 bases). The CDR3 has 15 amino acids. Deletions cut 5 bases from V and 2 bases from J, with 16 bases between. Per germline, CDR1 SEHNR and CDR2 FQNEAQ (reference sequence). The CDR3 bases are TGTGCCAGCAGCCCCGTGAGGGAACCCACCTACGAGCAGTACTTC. The encoded protein is CASSPVREPTYEQYF. Filled out from reference TRBV7-9 and TRBJ2-7, the complete variable domain reads DTGVSQNPRHKITKRGQNVTFRCDPISEHNRLYWYRQTLGQGPEFLTYFQNEAQLEKSRLLSDRFSAERPKGSFSTLEIQRTEQGDSAMYLCASSPVREPTYEQYFGPGTRLTVT.

The chain combines TRBV27 with TRBJ2-7; D is perhaps TRBD1 or TRBD2 (5 bases each). V was pared by 5 bases and J by 5 bases, with 22 bases between. Germline V gene lookup returns CDR1 MNHEY and CDR2 SMNVEV (reference sequence). CDR3 length equals 16 residues. The CDR3 DNA is TGTGCCAGCAGTCCGAGGCCGGGAACAGGACCTAACGAGCAGTACTTC. Translated: CASSPRPGTGPNEQYF.

Only one count was recorded for this clone. The V gene is TRBV6-6, the J gene TRBJ2-7; perhaps TRBD2 as D (6 bases). V was clipped by 2 bases and J by 1 base, with 12 bases between them. The CDR3 is 15 amino acids. Germline V gene data show CDR1 as MNHNY and CDR2 as SVGAGI (reference sequence). The DNA of the CDR3 is TGTGCCAGCAGTTACGAGCGGGCCCCTTCCTACGAGCAGTACTTC. Its translation: CASSYERAPSYEQYF.

The chain recombines TRBV5-8 with TRBJ2-7, with 9 bases fitting TRBD1. CDR3 length equals 15 residues. Losses at the gene ends were 3 bases for V and 1 base for J; bases not matched to a gene: 5. Germline-derived CDR1 and CDR2 are SGHTS and YDEGEE. CDR3 protein: CASSYGQGSSYEQYF. CDR3 DNA: TGTGCCAGCAGCTATGGACAGGGGTCTTCCTACGAGCAGTACTTC.